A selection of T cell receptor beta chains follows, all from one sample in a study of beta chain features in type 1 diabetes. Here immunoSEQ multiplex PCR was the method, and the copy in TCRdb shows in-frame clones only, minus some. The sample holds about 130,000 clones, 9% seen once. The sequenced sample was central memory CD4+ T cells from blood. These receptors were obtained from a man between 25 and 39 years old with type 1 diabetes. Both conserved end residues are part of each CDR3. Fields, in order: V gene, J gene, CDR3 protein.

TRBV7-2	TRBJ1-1	CASSLVRDTEAFF
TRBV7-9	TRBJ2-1	CASSPSRSSGGNEQFF
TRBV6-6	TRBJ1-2	CASSLMGQGVDGYTF
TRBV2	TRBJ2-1	CASREGENEQFF
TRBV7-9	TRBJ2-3	CASSKQRLRSTDTQYF
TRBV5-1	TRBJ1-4	CASSLGQEEYEKLFF
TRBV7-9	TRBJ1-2	CASSLAGPRDGGYTF
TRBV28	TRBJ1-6	CASPGTEYNSPLHF
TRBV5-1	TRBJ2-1	CASSSGQGAYEQFF
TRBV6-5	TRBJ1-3	CASSSQGNTIYF
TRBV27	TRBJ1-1	CASGDRVNTEAFF
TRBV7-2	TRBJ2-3	CASSLRGRGGTDTQYF
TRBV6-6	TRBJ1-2	CASSAETGVGYGYTF
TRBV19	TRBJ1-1	CASIPRDRETEAFF
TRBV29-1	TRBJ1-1	CSVGTLLNTEAFF
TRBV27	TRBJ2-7	CASRRQGSSYEQYF
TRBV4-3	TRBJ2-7	CASSPPVADDSYEQYF
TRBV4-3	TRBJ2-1	CASSQPGGNYNEQFF